Detailed here is one T cell receptor (beta chain). The antigen remains unidentified. The sample is drawn from a study of blood T cell dynamics during melanoma immunotherapy. Across the whole study: Metastatic melanoma patients received first-line pembrolizumab or nivolumab plus ipilimumab. Study-wide findings and caveats: PBMC repertoires of eventual disease-control patients split at W3 into clonality or diversity gains.

Between the trimmed V and J ends, which lost 4 bases and 0 bases, there was a span of 10 bases. Germline assignment: CDR1 MNHNY and CDR2 SVGAGI (reference sequence). This CDR3 region has 14 residues. Regarding time point: pre-treatment baseline. Sampling occurred pretreatment (T0) and at week 3 (W3), after cycle one of checkpoint blockade. Every bulk PBMC sample received the same 350 ng of DNA. The data were produced by immunoSEQ multiplex PCR, yet TCRdb's version contains in-frame clones alone and is incomplete. The sample lists tens of thousands of clones; 87% were seen once. The sequence was collected from a human donor with melanoma. The source material was blood, sampled from a patient treated with checkpoint blockade. The rearrangement uses TRBV6-6 and TRBJ2-7, with D hard to call. This CDR3 reads CASSFGYDSYEQYF. CDR3 sequence (DNA): TGTGCCAGCAGTTTCGGGTATGACTCCTACGAGCAGTACTTC.